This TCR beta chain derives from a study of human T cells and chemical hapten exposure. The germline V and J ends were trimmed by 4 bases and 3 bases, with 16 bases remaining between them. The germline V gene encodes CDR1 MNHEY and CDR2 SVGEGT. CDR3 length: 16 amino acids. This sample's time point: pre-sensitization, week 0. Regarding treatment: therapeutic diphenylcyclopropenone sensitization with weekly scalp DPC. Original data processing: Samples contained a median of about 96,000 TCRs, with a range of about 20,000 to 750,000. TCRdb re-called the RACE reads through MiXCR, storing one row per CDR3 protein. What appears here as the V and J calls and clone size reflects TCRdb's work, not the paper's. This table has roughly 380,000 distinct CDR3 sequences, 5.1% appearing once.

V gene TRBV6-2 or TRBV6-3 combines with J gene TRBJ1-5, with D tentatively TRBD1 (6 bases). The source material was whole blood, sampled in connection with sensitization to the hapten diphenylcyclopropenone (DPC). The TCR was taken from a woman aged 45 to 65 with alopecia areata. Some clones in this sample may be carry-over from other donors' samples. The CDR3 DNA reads TGTGCCAGCAGTTCGTCGGGACACCACTACAATCAGCCCCAGCATTTT. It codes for CASSSSGHHYNQPQHF.